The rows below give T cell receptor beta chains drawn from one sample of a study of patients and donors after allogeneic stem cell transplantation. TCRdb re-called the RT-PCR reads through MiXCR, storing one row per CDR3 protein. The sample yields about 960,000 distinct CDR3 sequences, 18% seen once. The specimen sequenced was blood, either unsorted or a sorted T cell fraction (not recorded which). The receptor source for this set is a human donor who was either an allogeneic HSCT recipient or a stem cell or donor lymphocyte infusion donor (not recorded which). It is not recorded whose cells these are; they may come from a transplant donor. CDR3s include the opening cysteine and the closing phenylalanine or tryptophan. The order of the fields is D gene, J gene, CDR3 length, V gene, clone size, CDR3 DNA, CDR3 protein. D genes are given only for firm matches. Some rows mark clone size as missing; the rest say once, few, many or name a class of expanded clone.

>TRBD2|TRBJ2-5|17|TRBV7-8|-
TGTGCCAGCAGCCCACCCTCGACTAGCGGGAGGGGCGAGACCCAGTACTTC
CASSPPSTSGRGETQYF
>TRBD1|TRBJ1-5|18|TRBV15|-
TGTGCCACCAGCAGTGACAGGGGGCGTCGCGGTAGCAATCAGCCCCAGCATTTT
CATSSDRGRRGSNQPQHF
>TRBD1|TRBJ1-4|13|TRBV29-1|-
TGCAGCGTGAGGGGACAGGGGTTAGAAAAACTGTTTTTT
CSVRGQGLEKLFF
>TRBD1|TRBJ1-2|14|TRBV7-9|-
TGTGCCAGCAGCGCCCGGACAGGGGGAGATGGCTACACCTTC
CASSARTGGDGYTF
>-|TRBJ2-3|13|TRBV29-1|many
TGCAGCGTGCGGTGGCGGAGCACAGATACGCAGTATTTT
CSVRWRSTDTQYF
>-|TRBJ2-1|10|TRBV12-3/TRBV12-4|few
TGTGCCAGCGGCTCGTTTGAGCAGTTCTTC
CASGSFEQFF
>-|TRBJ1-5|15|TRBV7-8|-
TGTGCCAGCAGCTTAGGAGAGAATGGCAATCAGCCCCAGAATTTT
CASSLGENGNQPQNF
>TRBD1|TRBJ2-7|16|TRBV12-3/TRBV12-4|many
TGTGCCAGCAGTCCTGGGGACAGGGCCTCCTCCTACGAGCAGTACTTC
CASSPGDRASSYEQYF
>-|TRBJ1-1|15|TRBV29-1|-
TGCAGCGTTGAAGAAAGCGGCAGCGCCTACACTGAAGCTTTCTTT
CSVEESGSAYTEAFF
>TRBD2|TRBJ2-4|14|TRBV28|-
TGTGCCAGCAGCCCCTCGGGGGGTGAAAACATTCAGTACTTC
CASSPSGGENIQYF
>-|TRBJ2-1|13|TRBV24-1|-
TGTGCCACCAGTGATTTGCGGGCAAATGAGCAGTTCTTC
CATSDLRANEQFF
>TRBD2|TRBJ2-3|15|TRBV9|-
TGTGCCAGCAGCGCTAGCGGGAGGGACACAGATACGCAGTATTTT
CASSASGRDTDTQYF
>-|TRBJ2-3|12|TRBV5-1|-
TGCGCCAGCAGCAAGACCACAGATACGCAGTATTTT
CASSKTTDTQYF
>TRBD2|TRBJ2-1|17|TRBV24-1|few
TGTGCCACCAGTGTTCCCCTCTCAGGACTAGCGGGCGGTGAGCAGTTCTTC
CATSVPLSGLAGGEQFF
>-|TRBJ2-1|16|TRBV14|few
TGTGCCAGCAGTCAACAGGTACCAGCGTACTACAATGAGCAGTTCTTC
CASSQQVPAYYNEQFF
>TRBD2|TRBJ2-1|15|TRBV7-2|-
TGTGCCAGCAGACCAGCGGGGGGGCCTAGCTATGAGCAGTTCTTC
CASRPAGGPSYEQFF
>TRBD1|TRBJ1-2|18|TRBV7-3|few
TGTGCCAGCAGCTTAATACCGAGGGGGACAGGGCAAAGCTATGGCTACACCTTC
CASSLIPRGTGQSYGYTF
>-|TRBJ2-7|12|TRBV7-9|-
TGTGCCAGCTCCGGGATCTCCTACGAGCAGTACTTC
CASSGISYEQYF
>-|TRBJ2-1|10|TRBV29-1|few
TGCAGCGTTGAAGACAATGAGCAGTTCTTC
CSVEDNEQFF
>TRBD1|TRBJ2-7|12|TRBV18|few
TGTGCCAGCTCCCCAAACCGGGACAGGGGGTACTTC
CASSPNRDRGYF
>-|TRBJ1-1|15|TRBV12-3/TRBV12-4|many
TGTGCCAGCAGCAATACCCCTGGGGGGCTCACTGAAGCTTTCTTT
CASSNTPGGLTEAFF
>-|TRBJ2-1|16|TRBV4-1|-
TGCGCCAGCAGCCAAGAGGGAGGCCGGATTGGAAATGAGCAGTTCTTC
CASSQEGGRIGNEQFF
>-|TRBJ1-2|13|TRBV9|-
TGTGCCAGCAGCGTAGCGGCAGAGTATGGCTACACCTTC
CASSVAAEYGYTF
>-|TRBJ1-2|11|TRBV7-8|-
TGTGACAGCAGCCCAAAAGGTGGCTACACCTTC
CDSSPKGGYTF
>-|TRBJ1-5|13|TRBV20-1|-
TGCAGTGCTAGACAGGGCCGGGATACGCCCCAGCATTTT
CSARQGRDTPQHF
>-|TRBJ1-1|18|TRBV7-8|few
TGTGCCAGCAGCACCAACATAGATACGGACAGCTTGAACACTGAAGCTTTCTTT
CASSTNIDTDSLNTEAFF
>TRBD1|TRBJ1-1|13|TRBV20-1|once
TGCAGTGCGGTGGGACAGGGGCGAACTGAAGCTTTCTTT
CSAVGQGRTEAFF
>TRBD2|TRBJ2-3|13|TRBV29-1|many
TGCAGCGTCCTTAGCGGGAACCGAGATACGCAGTATTTT
CSVLSGNRDTQYF
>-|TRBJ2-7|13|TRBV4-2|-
TGTGCCAGCAGCCAAGATGAGGATTACGAGCAGTACTTC
CASSQDEDYEQYF
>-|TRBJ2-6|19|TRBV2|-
TGTGCCAGCAGTGTCATGGCAGGGAGGTCTGGTTCTGGGGCCAACGTCCTGACTTTC
CASSVMAGRSGSGANVLTF
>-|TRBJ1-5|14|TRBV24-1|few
TGTGCCACCAGTGTGGGACGGTTCAATCAGCCCCAGCATTTT
CATSVGRFNQPQHF
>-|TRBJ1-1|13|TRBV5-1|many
TGCGCCAGCAGCGGTACATCGAACACTGAAGCTTTCTTT
CASSGTSNTEAFF
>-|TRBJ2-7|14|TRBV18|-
TGTGCCAGCTCACCACCGGCTGTCCCCGACGAGCAGTACTTC
CASSPPAVPDEQYF
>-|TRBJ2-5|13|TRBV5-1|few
TGCGCCAGCAGCTTGGTGAAATCCGAGACCCAGTACTTC
CASSLVKSETQYF
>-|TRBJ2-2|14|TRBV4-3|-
TGCGCCAGCAGGGGACCGTACAACACCGGGGAGCTGTTTTTT
CASRGPYNTGELFF
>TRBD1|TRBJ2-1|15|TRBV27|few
TGTGCCAGCAGTTCCCAGGGGGTCGCCTACAATGAGCAGTTCTTC
CASSSQGVAYNEQFF